Each of the 19 T cell receptor beta chains below was sequenced from the same sample in a study of cytomegalovirus exposure and HLA in healthy donors. Primers included in the PCR were 60 Vbeta and 13 Jbeta primers. TCRdb's table, derived via immunoSEQ multiplex PCR, lists solely in-frame clones and lacks some. The repertoire shows tens of thousands of clones; the top ten hold about 4%. Sequencing was done on a sample of PBMCs. These receptors came from a female donor in good health and CMV-seropositive.

The CDR3 spells CASTPSSDRFYEQYF. As DNA, the CDR3 is TGTGCCAGCACTCCATCCTCGGACAGGTTCTACGAGCAGTACTTC. V usage is TRBV6-6 and J usage is TRBJ2-7; TRBD1 matches at 7 bases. Germline CDR1 reads MNHNY; CDR2 reads SVGAGI (reference sequence). V trimming: 7 bases; J trimming: 3 bases; junction bases outside the gene matches: 12. This CDR3 spans 15 amino acids.

V gene TRBV18 combines with J gene TRBJ2-7, with 11 bases that match TRBD2. Germline loops: CDR1 KGHSH, CDR2 LQKENI. This CDR3 has 16 residues. The trim removed 4 bases at V and 1 base at J, leaving 6 bases unmatched. Here the CDR3 reads CASSRNSGRGSYEQYF. CDR3 DNA: TGTGCCAGCTCACGTAATAGCGGGAGGGGGTCCTACGAGCAGTACTTC.

As to this clone: The junction shows a germline mismatch at one end, possibly a read error. The J gene is TRBJ2-7, the V gene TRBV7-9; a possible D gene is TRBD2 (6 bases). Germline assignment: CDR1 SEHNR and CDR2 FQNEAQ (reference sequence). The CDR3 totals 12 residues. The CDR3 coding sequence is TGTGCCAGCAGATTAGGAGGGAACGAGCAGTACTTC. It is translated as CASRLGGNEQYF.

The chain has TRBV19 and TRBJ2-5; TRBD2 aligns across 13 bases. J lost 4 bases, V lost 5 bases, and 4 bases had no gene match. The CDR3 loop spans 15 amino acids. Germline CDR1 is LNHDA and CDR2 is SQIVND (reference sequence). The CDR3 spells CASSRTSGSLETQYF. The DNA of the CDR3 is TGTGCCAGTAGTCGGACTAGCGGGAGTCTAGAGACCCAGTACTTC.

This chain connects TRBV10-3 to TRBJ2-7; D perhaps matches TRBD1 (6 bases). Per the germline V gene, CDR1 is ENHRY and CDR2 is SYGVKD. Trimming shortened V by 11 bases and J by 2 bases, and 16 bases separated the two germline ends. The length of the CDR3 is 13 residues. This CDR3 reads CAATGSGTYEQYF. CDR3 coding DNA: TGTGCCGCCACAGGGTCCGGTACCTACGAGCAGTACTTC.

J is TRBJ2-7 and V is TRBV5-4, with 7 bases that match TRBD1. CDR3 size: 13 residues. Trimming cost V 4 bases and J 4 bases; bases outside gene matches: 5. The V gene's germline CDR1 is SGHNT and CDR2 YYREEE (reference sequence). DNA of the CDR3: TGTGCCAGCAGCGCCAAGGGGGCATACGAGCAGTACTTC. This sequence encodes CASSAKGAYEQYF.

The chain employs TRBV5-6 and TRBJ1-3, with D uncertain. The CDR3 length is 12 residues. V lost 3 bases, J lost 5 bases, and 6 bases lay in between. CDR1 SGHDT and CDR2 YYEEEE come from the germline V gene. The CDR3 region is CASSWQRNTIYF. CDR3 nucleotides: TGTGCCAGCAGCTGGCAACGAAACACCATATATTTT.

The CDR3 nucleotides are TGCGCCAGCAGCCAAGATGCGCTAGCGGGGGCCCTTAGGTCTTCCTACAATGAGCAGTTCTTC. As protein: CASSQDALAGALRSSYNEQFF. The chain employs TRBV4-3 and TRBJ2-1; 10 bases align to TRBD2. The ends lost 0 bases at V and 1 base at J; junction bases unmatched: 15. This CDR3 contains 21 residues. CDR1 is LGHNA, CDR2 YSLEER, per germline.

The chain joins TRBV4-2 to TRBJ2-5; perhaps TRBD2 as D (6 bases). The CDR3 runs 14 residues. CDR1 is LGHNA, CDR2 YNFKEQ, per germline. V was pared by 4 bases and J by 5 bases, with 14 bases between. CDR3 bases: TGTGCCAGCAGCCCCCAAGGCCGGGAGGAGACCCAGTACTTC. Translation gives CASSPQGREETQYF.

As for this clone: One junction end does not reproduce the germline sequence, and a read error may be involved. The chain recombines TRBV5-1 with TRBJ2-5, with 7 positions matching TRBD1. CDR3 length: 14 residues. Germline V lookup: CDR1 SGHRS, CDR2 YFSETQ. The CDR3 reads CASSSGQTKENQYF. The CDR3 bases are TGCGCCAGCAGCTCGGGACAGACCAAAGAGAACCAGTACTTC.

The chain is built from TRBV9 and TRBJ2-1, with D maybe TRBD1 (8 bases). Germline loops: CDR1 SGDLS, CDR2 YYNGEE. V was pared by 4 bases and J by 9 bases, with 20 bases between. There are 15 residues in the CDR3. The DNA of the CDR3 is TGTGCCAGCAGCCCCCGACTAGCAGGGGGCGGTGAGCAGTTCTTC. Translated, it gives CASSPRLAGGGEQFF. Together with reference TRBV9 and TRBJ2-1, the CDR3 gives the full variable domain: DSGVTQTPKHLITATGQRVTLRCSPRSGDLSVYWYQQSLDQGLQFLIQYYNGEERAKGNILERFSAQQFPDLHSELNLSSLELGDSALYFCASSPRLAGGGEQFFGPGTRLTVL.

The chain uses TRBV29-1 and TRBJ2-7; the D is unclear. V was trimmed by 6 bases and J by 5 bases, leaving 8 bases between them. Germline assignment: CDR1 SQVTM and CDR2 ANQGSEA. The CDR3 extends over 10 amino acids. The CDR3 spells CSVRKDEQYF. CDR3 DNA sequence: TGCAGCGTGAGGAAAGACGAGCAGTACTTC.

The chain recombines TRBV19 with TRBJ2-1; 11 bases align to TRBD2. Trimming at V came to 3 bases and at J to 5 bases, leaving 6 bases not matched to a gene. This CDR3 spans 16 amino acids. Per germline, CDR1 LNHDA and CDR2 SQIVND (reference sequence). The CDR3 bases are TGTGCCAGTAGTATGGTGGGACTAGCGGCAGACAATGAGCAGTTCTTC. Translation: CASSMVGLAADNEQFF.

The chain links TRBV19 to TRBJ1-3; a possible D gene is TRBD1 (6 bases). The CDR3 runs to 16 residues. V was cut by 1 base and J by 5 bases, with 15 bases left in between. Germline-derived CDR1 and CDR2 are LNHDA and SQIVND (reference sequence). CDR3 residues: CASSIAATGPRNTIYF. The CDR3 DNA reads as TGTGCCAGTAGTATAGCGGCGACAGGTCCCCGAAACACCATATATTTT.

The rearrangement uses TRBV5-1 and TRBJ1-1; the D is unclear. Trimming pared 0 bases from V and 0 bases from J, leaving 6 bases between. In germline, CDR1 is SGHRS, CDR2 YFSETQ. The CDR3 is 14 amino acids. This CDR3 reads CASSLEQLNTEAFF. The DNA of the CDR3 is TGCGCCAGCAGCTTGGAACAGTTGAACACTGAAGCTTTCTTT.

The V gene is TRBV5-1, the J gene TRBJ2-7; the match to TRBD1 covers 11 bases. The junction had 7 bases not matched to a gene; V was cut back by 4 bases and J by 7 bases. CDR1 SGHRS and CDR2 YFSETQ come from the germline V gene. This CDR3 has 14 amino acids. The CDR3 sequence: CASSAGQGAGEQYF. The CDR3, as DNA: TGCGCCAGCAGCGCCGGACAGGGGGCTGGGGAGCAGTACTTC.

This chain links TRBV6-1 with TRBJ1-5, with no clear D. Germline V CDR1 and CDR2: MNHNS, SASEGT. The CDR3 is 13 amino acids. V was pared by 8 bases and J by 2 bases, with 10 bases between. Written as DNA, the CDR3 is TGTGCCAGCTGGCGCGGGGGCAATCAGCCCCAGCATTTT. This sequence encodes CASWRGGNQPQHF.

This rearrangement joins TRBV10-1 to TRBJ2-1; maybe TRBD2 (6 bases). V lost 3 bases and J 7 bases, leaving 13 bases between the germline ends. This CDR3 region has 14 residues. The germline V gene has CDR1 WNHNN and CDR2 SYGVQD (reference sequence). The CDR3 DNA sequence: TGCGCCAGCAGTGAATCGGGAGCATGGAATGAGCAGTTCTTC. Encoded protein: CASSESGAWNEQFF.

This sequence joins TRBV10-3 and TRBJ2-2, with 9 bases identical to TRBD1. CDR3 length: 15 residues. In germline, CDR1 is ENHRY, CDR2 SYGVKD. With V trimmed by 9 bases and J by 3 bases, 8 bases remained unmatched. The CDR3 DNA is TGTGCCATAAAACAGGGGGCGCGGGACACCGGGGAGCTGTTTTTT. Translated, it gives CAIKQGARDTGELFF.